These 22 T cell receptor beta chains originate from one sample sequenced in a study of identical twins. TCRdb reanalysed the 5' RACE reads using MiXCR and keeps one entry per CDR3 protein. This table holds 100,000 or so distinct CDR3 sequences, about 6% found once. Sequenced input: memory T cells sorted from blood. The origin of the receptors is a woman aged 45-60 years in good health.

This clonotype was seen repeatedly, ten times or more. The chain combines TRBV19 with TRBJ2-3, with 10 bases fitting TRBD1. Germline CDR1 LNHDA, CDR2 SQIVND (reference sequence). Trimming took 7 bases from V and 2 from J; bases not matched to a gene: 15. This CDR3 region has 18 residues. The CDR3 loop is CASTRTPVTGGSTDTQYF. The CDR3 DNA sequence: TGTGCCAGTACCCGAACCCCCGTGACAGGGGGCTCCACAGATACGCAGTATTTT.

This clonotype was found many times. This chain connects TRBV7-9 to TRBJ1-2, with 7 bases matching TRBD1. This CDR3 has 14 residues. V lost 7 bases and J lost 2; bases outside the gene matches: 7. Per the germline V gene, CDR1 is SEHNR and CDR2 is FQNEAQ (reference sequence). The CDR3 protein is CASIDPGGNYGYTF. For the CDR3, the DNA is TGTGCCAGCATAGACCCAGGGGGGAACTATGGCTACACCTTC.

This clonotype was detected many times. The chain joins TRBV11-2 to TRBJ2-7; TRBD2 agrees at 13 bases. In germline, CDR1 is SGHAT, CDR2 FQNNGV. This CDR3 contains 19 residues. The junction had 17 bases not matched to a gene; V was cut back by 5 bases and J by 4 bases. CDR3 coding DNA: TGTGCCAGCAGCCGTAAATCAAGGACCGGGACTAGCGGGATTTACGAGCAGTACGTC. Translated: CASSRKSRTGTSGIYEQYV.

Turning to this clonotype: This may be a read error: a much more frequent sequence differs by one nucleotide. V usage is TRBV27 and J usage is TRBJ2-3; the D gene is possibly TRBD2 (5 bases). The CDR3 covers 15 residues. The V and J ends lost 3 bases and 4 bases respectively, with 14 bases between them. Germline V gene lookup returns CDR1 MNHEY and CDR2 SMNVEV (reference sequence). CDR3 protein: CASSLRVVSPDTQYF. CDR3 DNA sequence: TGTGCCAGCAGTTTGCGGGTGGTCTCCCCAGATACGCAGTATTTT.

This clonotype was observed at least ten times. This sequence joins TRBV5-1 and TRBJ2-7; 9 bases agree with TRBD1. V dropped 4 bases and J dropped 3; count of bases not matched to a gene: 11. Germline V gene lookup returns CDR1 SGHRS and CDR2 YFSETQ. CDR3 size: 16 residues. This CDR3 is CASSPGRQGGVYEQYV. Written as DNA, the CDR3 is TGCGCCAGCAGCCCCGGTAGACAGGGGGGGGTCTACGAGCAGTACGTC.

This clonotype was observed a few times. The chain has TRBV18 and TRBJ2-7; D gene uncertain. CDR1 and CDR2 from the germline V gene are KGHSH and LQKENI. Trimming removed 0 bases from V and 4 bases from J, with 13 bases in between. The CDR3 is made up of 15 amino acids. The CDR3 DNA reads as TGTGCCAGCTCACCACCCGGACGTTCCCTGTACGAGCAGTACTTC. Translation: CASSPPGRSLYEQYF.

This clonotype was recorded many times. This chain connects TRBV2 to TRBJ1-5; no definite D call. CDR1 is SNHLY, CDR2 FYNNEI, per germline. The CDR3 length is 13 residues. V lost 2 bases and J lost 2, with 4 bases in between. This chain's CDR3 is CASSEQGNQPQHF. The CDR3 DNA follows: TGTGCCAGCAGTGAACAGGGCAATCAGCCCCAGCATTTT.

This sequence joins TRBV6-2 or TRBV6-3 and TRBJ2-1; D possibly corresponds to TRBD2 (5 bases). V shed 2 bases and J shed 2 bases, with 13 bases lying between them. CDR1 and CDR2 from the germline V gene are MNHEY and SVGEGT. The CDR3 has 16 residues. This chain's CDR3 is CASSYEGRTPYNEQFF. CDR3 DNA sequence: TGTGCCAGCAGTTACGAGGGCAGGACCCCCTACAATGAGCAGTTCTTC.

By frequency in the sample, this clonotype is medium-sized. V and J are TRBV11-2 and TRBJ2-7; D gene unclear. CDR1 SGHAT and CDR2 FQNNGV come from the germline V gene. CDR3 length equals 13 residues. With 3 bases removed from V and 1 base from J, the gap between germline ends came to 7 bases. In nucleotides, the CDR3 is TGTGCCAGCAGCTTGCAGACTTCCTACGAGCAGTACTTC. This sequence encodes CASSLQTSYEQYF.

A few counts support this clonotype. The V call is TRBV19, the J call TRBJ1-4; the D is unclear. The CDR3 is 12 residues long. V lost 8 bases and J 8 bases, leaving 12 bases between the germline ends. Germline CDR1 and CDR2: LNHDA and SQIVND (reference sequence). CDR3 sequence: CASGHEREKLFF. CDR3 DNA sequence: TGTGCCAGTGGGCACGAGAGAGAAAAACTGTTTTTT.

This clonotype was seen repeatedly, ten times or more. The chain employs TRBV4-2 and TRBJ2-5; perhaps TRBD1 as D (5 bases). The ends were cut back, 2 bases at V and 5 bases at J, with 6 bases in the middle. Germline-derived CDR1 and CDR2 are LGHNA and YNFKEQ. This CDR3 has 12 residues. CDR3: CASSQPGETQYF. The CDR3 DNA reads TGTGCCAGCAGCCAACCAGGGGAGACCCAGTACTTC.

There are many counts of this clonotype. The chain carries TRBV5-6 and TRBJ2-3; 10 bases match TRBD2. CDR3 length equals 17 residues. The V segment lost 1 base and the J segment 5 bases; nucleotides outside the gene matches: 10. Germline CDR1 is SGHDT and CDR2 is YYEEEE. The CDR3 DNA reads TGTGCCAGCAGCTTGAGCGGGAGGGCCGTTGGCGGAGATACGCAGTATTTT. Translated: CASSLSGRAVGGDTQYF. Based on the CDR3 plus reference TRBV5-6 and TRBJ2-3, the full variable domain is DAGVTQSPTHLIKTRGQQVTLRCSPKSGHDTVSWYQQALGQGPQFIFQYYEEEERQRGNFPDRFSGHQFPNYSSELNVNALLLGDSALYLCASSLSGRAVGGDTQYFGPGTRLTVL.

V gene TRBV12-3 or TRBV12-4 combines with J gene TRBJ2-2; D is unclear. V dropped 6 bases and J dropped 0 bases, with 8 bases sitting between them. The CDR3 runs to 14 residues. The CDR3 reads CASSTNANTGELFF. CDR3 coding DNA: TGTGCCAGCAGCACCAACGCGAACACCGGGGAGCTGTTTTTT.

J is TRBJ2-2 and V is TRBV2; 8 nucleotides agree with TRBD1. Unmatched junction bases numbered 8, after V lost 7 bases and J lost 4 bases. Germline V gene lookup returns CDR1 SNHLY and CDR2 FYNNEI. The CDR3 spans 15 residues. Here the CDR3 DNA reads TGTGCCAGCAAACAGGGGGATCTGCGCACCGGGGAGCTGTTTTTT. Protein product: CASKQGDLRTGELFF.

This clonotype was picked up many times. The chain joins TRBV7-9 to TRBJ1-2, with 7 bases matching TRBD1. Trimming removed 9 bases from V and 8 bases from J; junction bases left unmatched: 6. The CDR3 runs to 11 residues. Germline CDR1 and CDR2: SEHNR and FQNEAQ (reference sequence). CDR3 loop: CASFIGGGYTF. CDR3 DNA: TGTGCCAGTTTTATAGGGGGCGGCTACACCTTC.

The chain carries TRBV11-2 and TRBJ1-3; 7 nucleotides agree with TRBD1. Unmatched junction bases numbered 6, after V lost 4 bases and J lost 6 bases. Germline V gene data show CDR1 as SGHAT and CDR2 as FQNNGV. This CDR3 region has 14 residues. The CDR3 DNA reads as TGTGCCAGCAGCTACGACAGGGTCGCAAACACCATATATTTT. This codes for CASSYDRVANTIYF.

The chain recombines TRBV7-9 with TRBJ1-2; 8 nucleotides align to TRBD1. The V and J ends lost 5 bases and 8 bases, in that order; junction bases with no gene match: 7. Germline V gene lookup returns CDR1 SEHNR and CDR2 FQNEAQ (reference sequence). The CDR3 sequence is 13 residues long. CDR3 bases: TGTGCCAGCAGCCACAACAGGGGGACCGGCTACACCTTC. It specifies CASSHNRGTGYTF.

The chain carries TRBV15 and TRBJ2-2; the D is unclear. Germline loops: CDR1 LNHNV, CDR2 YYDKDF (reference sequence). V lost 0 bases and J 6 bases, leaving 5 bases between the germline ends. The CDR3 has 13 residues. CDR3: CATSRDLSGELFF. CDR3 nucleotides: TGTGCCACCAGCAGAGACTTATCCGGGGAGCTGTTTTTT.

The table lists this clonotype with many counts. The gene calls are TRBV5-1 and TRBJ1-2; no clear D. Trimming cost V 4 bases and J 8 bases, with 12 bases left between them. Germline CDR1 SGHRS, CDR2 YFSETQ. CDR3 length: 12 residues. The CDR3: CASSLSGEGYTF. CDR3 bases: TGCGCCAGCAGCCTCTCCGGGGAAGGCTACACCTTC. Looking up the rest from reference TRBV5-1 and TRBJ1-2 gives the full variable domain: KAGVTQTPRYLIKTRGQQVTLSCSPISGHRSVSWYQQTPGQGLQFLFEYFSETQRNKGNFPGRFSGRQFSNSRSEMNVSTLELGDSALYLCASSLSGEGYTFGSGTRLTVV.

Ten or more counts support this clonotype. The CDR3 sequence is CASSLTGNGYTF. CDR3 coding DNA: TGTGCCAGCAGTCTGACGGGGAATGGCTACACCTTC. V is TRBV6-1 and J is TRBJ1-2; D gene ambiguous. Germline V gene sequence: CDR1 MNHNS, CDR2 SASEGT. Trimming removed 5 bases at V and 6 bases at J, with 10 bases between. The CDR3 covers 12 residues.

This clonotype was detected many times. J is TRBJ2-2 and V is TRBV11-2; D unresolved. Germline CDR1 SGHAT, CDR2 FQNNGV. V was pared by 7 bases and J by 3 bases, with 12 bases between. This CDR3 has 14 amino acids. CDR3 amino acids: CASTRGTDTGELFF. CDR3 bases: TGTGCCAGCACCCGAGGAACGGACACCGGGGAGCTGTTTTTT.

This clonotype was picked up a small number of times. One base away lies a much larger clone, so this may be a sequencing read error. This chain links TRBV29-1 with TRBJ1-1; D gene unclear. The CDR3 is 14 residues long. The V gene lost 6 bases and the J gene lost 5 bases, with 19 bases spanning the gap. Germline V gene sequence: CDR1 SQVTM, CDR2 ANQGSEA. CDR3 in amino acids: CSVLMDRLGTEAFF. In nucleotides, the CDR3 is TGCAGCGTGCTGATGGACCGCCTCGGGACTGAAGCTTTCTTT.